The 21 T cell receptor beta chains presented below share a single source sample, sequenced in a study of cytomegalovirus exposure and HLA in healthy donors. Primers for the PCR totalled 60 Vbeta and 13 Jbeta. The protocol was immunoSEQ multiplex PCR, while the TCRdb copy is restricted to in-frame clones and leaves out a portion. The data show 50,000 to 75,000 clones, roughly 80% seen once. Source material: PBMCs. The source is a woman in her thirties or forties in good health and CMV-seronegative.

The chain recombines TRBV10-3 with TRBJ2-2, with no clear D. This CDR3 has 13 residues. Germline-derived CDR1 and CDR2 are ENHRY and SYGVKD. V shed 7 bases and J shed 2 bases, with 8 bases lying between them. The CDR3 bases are TGTGCCATCAAGCCGGGTAACACCGGGGAGCTGTTTTTT. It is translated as CAIKPGNTGELFF.

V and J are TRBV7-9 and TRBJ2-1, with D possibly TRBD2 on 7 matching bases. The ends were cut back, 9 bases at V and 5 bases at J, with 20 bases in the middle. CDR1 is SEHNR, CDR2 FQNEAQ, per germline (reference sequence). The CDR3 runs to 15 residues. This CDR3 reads CASRGGGLKNNEQFF. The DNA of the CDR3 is TGTGCCAGTAGGGGGGGCGGGTTAAAAAACAATGAGCAGTTCTTC.

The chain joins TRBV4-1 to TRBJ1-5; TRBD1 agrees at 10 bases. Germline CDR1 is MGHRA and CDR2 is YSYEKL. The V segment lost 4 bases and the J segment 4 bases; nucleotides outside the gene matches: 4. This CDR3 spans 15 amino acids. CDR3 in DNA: TGCGCCAGCAGCCTAGACAGGGGGCGTAATCAGCCCCAGCATTTT. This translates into CASSLDRGRNQPQHF.

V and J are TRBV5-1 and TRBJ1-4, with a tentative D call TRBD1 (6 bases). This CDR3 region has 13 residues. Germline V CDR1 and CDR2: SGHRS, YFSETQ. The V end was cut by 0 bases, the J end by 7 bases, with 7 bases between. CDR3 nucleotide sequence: TGCGCCAGCAGCTTGGGACAGGCTGAAAAACTGTTTTTT. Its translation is CASSLGQAEKLFF.

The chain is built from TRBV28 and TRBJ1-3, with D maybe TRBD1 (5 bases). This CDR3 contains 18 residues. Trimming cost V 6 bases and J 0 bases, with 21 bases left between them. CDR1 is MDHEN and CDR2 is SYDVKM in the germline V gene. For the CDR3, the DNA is TGTGCCAGCAGCCCGCCTGGTGGGGGGGGACTCTCTGGAAACACCATATATTTT. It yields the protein CASSPPGGGGLSGNTIYF.

The CDR3 loop reads CASSIRSEAFF. CDR3 DNA sequence: TGTGCCAGTAGTATAAGGAGTGAAGCTTTCTTT. The chain uses TRBV19 and TRBJ1-1; unclear D gene. The CDR3 is 11 amino acids. Trimming shortened V by 2 bases and J by 7 bases, and 5 bases separated the two germline ends. Per the germline V gene, CDR1 is LNHDA and CDR2 is SQIVND (reference sequence). Together with reference TRBV19 and TRBJ1-1, the CDR3 gives the full variable domain: DGGITQSPKYLFRKEGQNVTLSCEQNLNHDAMYWYRQDPGQGLRLIYYSQIVNDFQKGDIAEGYSVSREKKESFPLTVTSAQKNPTAFYLCASSIRSEAFFGQGTRLTVV.

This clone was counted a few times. The CDR3 coding sequence is TGTGCCAGCAGTTGGCTAGCGGGAGAAACCTCCTACAATGAGCAGTTCTTC. It translates to CASSWLAGETSYNEQFF. This sequence joins TRBV27 and TRBJ2-1, with 10 bases matching TRBD2. The V and J ends lost 4 bases and 0 bases, in that order; junction bases with no gene match: 6. The length of the CDR3 is 17 residues. CDR1 is MNHEY, CDR2 SMNVEV, per germline (reference sequence).

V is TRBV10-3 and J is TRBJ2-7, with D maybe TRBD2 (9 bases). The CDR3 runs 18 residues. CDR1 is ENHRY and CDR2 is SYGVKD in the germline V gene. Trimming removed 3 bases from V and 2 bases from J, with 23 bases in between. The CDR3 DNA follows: TGTGCCATCAGTGAATGGACAGGGACGGCTAGCGGGACCTACGAGCAGTACTTC. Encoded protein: CAISEWTGTASGTYEQYF.

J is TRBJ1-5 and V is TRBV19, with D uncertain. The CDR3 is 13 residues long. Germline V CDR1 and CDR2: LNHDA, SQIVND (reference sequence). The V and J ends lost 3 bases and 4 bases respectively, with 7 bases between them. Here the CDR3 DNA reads TGTGCCAGTAGTATTCGAGCGAATCAGCCCCAGCATTTT. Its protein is CASSIRANQPQHF.

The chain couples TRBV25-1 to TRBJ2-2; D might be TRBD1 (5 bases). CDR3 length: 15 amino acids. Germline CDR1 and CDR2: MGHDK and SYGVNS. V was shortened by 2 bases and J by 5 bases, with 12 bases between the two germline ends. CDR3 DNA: TGTGCCAGCAGTGAACTGCAGGGTTCGACCGGGGAGCTGTTTTTT. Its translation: CASSELQGSTGELFF.

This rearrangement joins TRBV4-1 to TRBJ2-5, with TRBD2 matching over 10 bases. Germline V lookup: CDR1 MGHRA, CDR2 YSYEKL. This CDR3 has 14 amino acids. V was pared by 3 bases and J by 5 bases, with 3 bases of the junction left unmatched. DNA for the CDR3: TGCGCCAGCAGCCAGGGGGGACTAGCGGAGACCCAGTACTTC. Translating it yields CASSQGGLAETQYF.

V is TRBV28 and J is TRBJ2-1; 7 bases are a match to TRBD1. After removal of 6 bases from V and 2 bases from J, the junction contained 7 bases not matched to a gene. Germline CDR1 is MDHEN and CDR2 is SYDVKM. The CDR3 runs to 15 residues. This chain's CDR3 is CASSPDRAPYNEQFF. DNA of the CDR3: TGTGCCAGCAGCCCAGACAGGGCCCCCTACAATGAGCAGTTCTTC.

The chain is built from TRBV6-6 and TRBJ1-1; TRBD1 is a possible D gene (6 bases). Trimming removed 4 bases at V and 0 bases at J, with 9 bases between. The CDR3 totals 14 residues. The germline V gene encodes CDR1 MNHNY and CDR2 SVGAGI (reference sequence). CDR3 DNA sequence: TGTGCCAGCAGTTTACAGGGCCTGAACACTGAAGCTTTCTTT. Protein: CASSLQGLNTEAFF.

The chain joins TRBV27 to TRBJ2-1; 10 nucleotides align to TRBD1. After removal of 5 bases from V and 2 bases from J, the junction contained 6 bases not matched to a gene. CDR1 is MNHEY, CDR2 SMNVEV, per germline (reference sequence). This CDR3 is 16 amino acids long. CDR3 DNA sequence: TGTGCCAGCAGTACCGAAGGGACAGGGGCCTACAATGAGCAGTTCTTC. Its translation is CASSTEGTGAYNEQFF.

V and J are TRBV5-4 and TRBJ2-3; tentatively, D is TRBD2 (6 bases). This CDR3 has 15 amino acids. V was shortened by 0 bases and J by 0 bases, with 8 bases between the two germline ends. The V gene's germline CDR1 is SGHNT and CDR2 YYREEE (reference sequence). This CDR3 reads CASSLGGVSTDTQYF. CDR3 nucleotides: TGTGCCAGCAGCTTGGGCGGGGTTAGCACAGATACGCAGTATTTT.

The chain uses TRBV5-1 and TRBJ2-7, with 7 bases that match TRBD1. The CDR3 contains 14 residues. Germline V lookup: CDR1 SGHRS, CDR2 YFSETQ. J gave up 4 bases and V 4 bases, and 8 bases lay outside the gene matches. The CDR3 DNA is TGCGCCAGCAGCGTCTCGGGACAGTTATACGAGCAGTACTTC. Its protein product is CASSVSGQLYEQYF.

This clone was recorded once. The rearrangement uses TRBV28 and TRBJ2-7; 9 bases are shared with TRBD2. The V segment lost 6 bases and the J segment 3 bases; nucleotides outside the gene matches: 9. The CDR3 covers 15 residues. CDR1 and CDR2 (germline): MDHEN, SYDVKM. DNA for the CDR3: TGTGCCAGCAGCTCGCCGGGACTAGCCTTCTACGAGCAGTACTTC. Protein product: CASSSPGLAFYEQYF.

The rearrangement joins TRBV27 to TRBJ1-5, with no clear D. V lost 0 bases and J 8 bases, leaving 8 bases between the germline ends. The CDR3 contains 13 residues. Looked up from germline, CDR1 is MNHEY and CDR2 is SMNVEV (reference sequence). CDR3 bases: TGTGCCAGCAGTTTATCTCTGCGGGAGCCCCAGCATTTT. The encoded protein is CASSLSLREPQHF.

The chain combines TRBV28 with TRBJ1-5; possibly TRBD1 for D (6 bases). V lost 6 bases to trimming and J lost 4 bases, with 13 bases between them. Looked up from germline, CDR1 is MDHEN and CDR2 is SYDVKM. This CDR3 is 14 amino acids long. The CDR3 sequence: CASSPRDKNQPQHF. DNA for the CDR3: TGTGCCAGCAGCCCCCGGGACAAGAATCAGCCCCAGCATTTT.

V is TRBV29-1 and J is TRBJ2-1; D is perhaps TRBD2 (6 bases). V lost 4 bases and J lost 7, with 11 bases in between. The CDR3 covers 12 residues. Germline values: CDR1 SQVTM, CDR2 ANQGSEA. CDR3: CSVVGGGNEQFF. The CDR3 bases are TGCAGCGTTGTGGGGGGTGGGAATGAGCAGTTCTTC.

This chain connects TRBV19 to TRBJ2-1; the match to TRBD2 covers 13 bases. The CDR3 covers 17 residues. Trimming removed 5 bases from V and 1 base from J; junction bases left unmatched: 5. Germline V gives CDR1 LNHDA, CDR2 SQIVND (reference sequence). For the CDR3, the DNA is TGTGCCAGTAGTGCTTCGACTAGCGGGAGGTCCTACAATGAGCAGTTCTTC. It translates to CASSASTSGRSYNEQFF. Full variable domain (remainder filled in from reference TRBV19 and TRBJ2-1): DGGITQSPKYLFRKEGQNVTLSCEQNLNHDAMYWYRQDPGQGLRLIYYSQIVNDFQKGDIAEGYSVSREKKESFPLTVTSAQKNPTAFYLCASSASTSGRSYNEQFFGPGTRLTVL.